This T cell receptor (beta chain) was obtained from a study of cytomegalovirus exposure and HLA in healthy donors. Study results and caveats: Several of the most significant clusters were apparently associated with common viral pathogens in a later analysis.

At the time of sampling, donors were nominally healthy, though unrecorded immune exposures were likely. This clone has a handful of counts. The antigen is unknown. The study ran its PCR with 60 Vbeta and 13 Jbeta primers. The table came from immunoSEQ multiplex PCR; TCRdb's copy has only in-frame clones and leaves some out. The sample has under 110,000 clones, 71% seen once; the top ten hold less than 3.5%. The sequence was collected from a female donor in good health and CMV-seronegative. The specimen sequenced was PBMCs.

The CDR3 DNA reads as TGTGCCAGCTCGACGATCCAGGGTAGCAATCAGCCCCAGCATTTT. Amino acid sequence: CASSTIQGSNQPQHF. The chain recombines TRBV18 with TRBJ1-5; possible D gene TRBD1, 5 bases. V was shortened by 6 bases and J by 0 bases, with 12 bases between the two germline ends. Per germline, CDR1 KGHSH and CDR2 LQKENI. The CDR3 has 15 amino acids.